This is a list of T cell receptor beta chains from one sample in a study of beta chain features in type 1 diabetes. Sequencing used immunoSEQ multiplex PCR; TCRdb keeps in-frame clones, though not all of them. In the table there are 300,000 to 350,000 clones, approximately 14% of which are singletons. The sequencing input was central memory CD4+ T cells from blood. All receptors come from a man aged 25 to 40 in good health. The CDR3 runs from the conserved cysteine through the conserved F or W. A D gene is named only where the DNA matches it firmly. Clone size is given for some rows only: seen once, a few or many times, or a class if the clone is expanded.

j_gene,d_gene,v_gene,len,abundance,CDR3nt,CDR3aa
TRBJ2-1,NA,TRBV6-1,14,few,TGTGCCATCAAAGGGGGTAGCTCCTACAATGAGCAGTTCTTC,CAIKGGSSYNEQFF
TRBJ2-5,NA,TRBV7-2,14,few,TGTGCCAGCAGCTTAAATGGCGGCAGAGAGACCCAGTACTTC,CASSLNGGRETQYF
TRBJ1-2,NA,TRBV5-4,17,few,TGTGCCAGCAGCTTGCCCCAGGGCGGAGGGGGAAACTATGGCTACACCTTC,CASSLPQGGGGNYGYTF
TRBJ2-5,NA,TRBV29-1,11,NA,TGCAGCGCGGGCCTCCAAGAGACCCAGTACTTC,CSAGLQETQYF
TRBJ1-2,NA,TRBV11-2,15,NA,TGTGCCAGCAGCTCAACACAGCTTGGAGGTTATGGCTACACCTTC,CASSSTQLGGYGYTF
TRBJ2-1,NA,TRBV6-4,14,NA,TGTGCCAGCAGTACGGACAGGGAGGGATTAGGTCAGTTCTTC,CASSTDREGLGQFF
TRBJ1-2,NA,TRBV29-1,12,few,TGCAGCGTTGAATTACAGAGCAGAGGCTACACCTTC,CSVELQSRGYTF
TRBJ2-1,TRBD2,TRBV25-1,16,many,TGTGCCAGCAGTGTCTTGACTAGCGGGACCCACAATGAGCAGTTCTTC,CASSVLTSGTHNEQFF
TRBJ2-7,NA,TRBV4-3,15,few,TGCGCCAGCAGCCAAGGGCTAGGGGGCTCCTACGAGCAGTACTTC,CASSQGLGGSYEQYF
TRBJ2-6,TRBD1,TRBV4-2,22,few,TGTGCCAGCAGCCAAGATCCCGGACAGGGTGTTTTTCTCGAGTCTGGGGCCAACGTCCTGACTTTC,CASSQDPGQGVFLESGANVLTF
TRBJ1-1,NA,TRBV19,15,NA,TGTGCCAGTAGAGGTTCTCGAGTTATGAACACTGAAGCTTTCTTT,CASRGSRVMNTEAFF
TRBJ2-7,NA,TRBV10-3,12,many,TGTGCCATCGGGGGGACCGCCTACGAGCAGTACTTC,CAIGGTAYEQYF
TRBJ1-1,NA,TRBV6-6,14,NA,TGTGCCAGCAAAGGGGATGAGAGGAACACTGAAGCTTTCTTT,CASKGDERNTEAFF
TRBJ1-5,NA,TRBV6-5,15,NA,TGTGCCAGCAGGAAACAGGGTGGTTTCAATCAGCCCCAGCATTTT,CASRKQGGFNQPQHF
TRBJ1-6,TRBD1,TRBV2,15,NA,TGTGCCAGCAGTCAAAACGGACAGGGGGTACAACCCCTCCACTTT,CASSQNGQGVQPLHF
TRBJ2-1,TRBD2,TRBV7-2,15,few,TGTGCCAGCAGCTTCCCGGGACTAGCGGGGGGCCGCCCCCTCTTC,CASSFPGLAGGRPLF
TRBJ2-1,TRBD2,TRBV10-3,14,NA,TGTGCCATCAAGGCCCTAGCGGACTACAATGAGCAGTTCTTC,CAIKALADYNEQFF
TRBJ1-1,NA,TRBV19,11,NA,TGTGCCAGTAGTACTTACGATGAAGCTTTCTTT,CASSTYDEAFF
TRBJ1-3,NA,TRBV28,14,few,TGTGCCAGCGGCTCAGGCCCCTCTGGAAACACCATATATTTT,CASGSGPSGNTIYF
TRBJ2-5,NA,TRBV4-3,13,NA,TGCGCCAGCAGCCAAGATCCTTTCGTGGGCCAGTACTTC,CASSQDPFVGQYF
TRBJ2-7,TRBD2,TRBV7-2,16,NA,TGTGCCAGCAGCGGGGGGAGGGCTAGCGGGTCCTACGAGCAGTACTTC,CASSGGRASGSYEQYF
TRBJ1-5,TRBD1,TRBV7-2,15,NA,TGTGCCAGCAGCTTGGGGGCAGGGGGCGATCAGCCCCAGCATTTT,CASSLGAGGDQPQHF
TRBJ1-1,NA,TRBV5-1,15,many,TGCGCCAGCAGCTTGGAGCCAGGGGCCAACACTGAAGCTTTCTTT,CASSLEPGANTEAFF
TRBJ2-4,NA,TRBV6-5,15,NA,TGTGCCAGCAGCACAGACAGGTCAGCCAAAAACATTCAGTACTTC,CASSTDRSAKNIQYF